This is a list of T cell receptor beta chains from one sample in a study of T cells in Graves' hyperthyroidism and ophthalmopathy. MiXCR was run by TCRdb on the multiplex PCR reads, yielding one entry per CDR3 protein. The profile shows 600,000 to 650,000 distinct CDR3 sequences, more than 20% of them singletons. Sequenced input: blood. These receptors were obtained from a man aged 25 to 40 with Graves' ophthalmopathy. The CDR3 runs from the conserved cysteine through the conserved F or W. A D gene is named only where the DNA matches it firmly. Not all rows give a size; the values are once, few, many and, for expanded clones, a class.

v_gene	d_gene	abundance	j_gene	CDR3nt	CDR3aa
TRBV5-5	.	few	TRBJ2-5	TGTGCCAGCAGGAAGGGGGACCAAGAGACCCAGTACTTC	CASRKGDQETQYF
TRBV7-8	TRBD2	.	TRBJ2-1	TGTGCCAGCAGCTTAGAGGCGGGTACTAGCGGGAGGGCCCCTAACAATGAGCAGTTCTTC	CASSLEAGTSGRAPNNEQFF
TRBV9	.	.	TRBJ2-2	TGTGCCAGCAGCGTCGGTCTGGGCACCGGGGAGCTGTTTTTT	CASSVGLGTGELFF
TRBV12-3/TRBV12-4	TRBD1	.	TRBJ1-1	TGTGCCAGCAGCCGAAAACAGGGGAAGGCTGAAGCTTTCTTT	CASSRKQGKAEAFF
TRBV7-9	.	few	TRBJ2-2	TGTGCCAGCAGCTCGAGAGTAGCACGGACCGGGGAGCTGTTTTTT	CASSSRVARTGELFF
TRBV6-1	.	many	TRBJ2-3	TGTGCCAGCAGCGAATCCGGGACCGCTAGCACAGATACGCAGTATTTT	CASSESGTASTDTQYF
TRBV2	TRBD2	.	TRBJ2-5	TGTGCCAGCAGTGAAGCGCTAGAACTAGCGGGCCCCTCGGGCTACTTC	CASSEALELAGPSGYF
TRBV6-1	.	many	TRBJ2-7	TGTGCCAGCAGGACGACCAGCGTTAGCTCCTACGAGCAGTACTTC	CASRTTSVSSYEQYF
TRBV20-1	.	.	TRBJ2-3	TGCAGTGCGCCCACAGGGTCTCACGGGTATTTT	CSAPTGSHGYF
TRBV4-2	TRBD2	.	TRBJ2-1	TGTGCCAGCAGCCAAGTTGTTAGCGGGAGGGCAGGAAGGAATGAGCAGTTCTTC	CASSQVVSGRAGRNEQFF
TRBV6-1	.	.	TRBJ2-7	TGTGCCAGCAGTCCCTATGGGGGAACCCTAACCTACGAGCAGTACTTC	CASSPYGGTLTYEQYF
TRBV4-2	.	.	TRBJ2-6	TGTGCCAGCAGCCAAGCGTCCTCTGGGGCCAACGTCCTGACTTTC	CASSQASSGANVLTF
TRBV28	.	many	TRBJ1-6	TGTGCCAGCAGGAACCCTCAGGGAGTCGGTTCACCCCTCCACTTT	CASRNPQGVGSPLHF
TRBV3-1	.	few	TRBJ2-3	TGTGCCAGCAGCCAAGGGGGACTTACTAGCACAGATACGCAGTATTTT	CASSQGGLTSTDTQYF
TRBV7-3	.	.	TRBJ2-3	TGTGCCAGCAGCGCGTCCGGGGGGCGGGATACGCAGTATTTT	CASSASGGRDTQYF
TRBV5-1	TRBD2	many	TRBJ2-7	TGCGCCAGCAGCCCGGGATCGACTAGCGGGAGAACCCTCTCCTACGAGCAGTACTTC	CASSPGSTSGRTLSYEQYF
TRBV9	.	.	TRBJ1-1	TGTGCCAGCAGCGTAGTCGGGGTCATGAACACTGAAGCTTTCTTT	CASSVVGVMNTEAFF
TRBV18	.	many	TRBJ2-7	TGTGCCAGCAAGGGGGAGTTACCGAGCTCCTACGAGCAGTACTTC	CASKGELPSSYEQYF
TRBV20-1	TRBD2	many	TRBJ2-7	TGCAGTGCCGAGCAGACTAGCGTACCCTACGAGCAGTACTTC	CSAEQTSVPYEQYF
TRBV27	.	.	TRBJ2-3	TGTGCCACCCGGTCGTTGGGATTAGACCAAAGCACAGATACGCAGTATTTT	CATRSLGLDQSTDTQYF
TRBV2	.	many	TRBJ2-7	TGTGCCACCAAGAGGGACCTGGGAGAGCAGTACTTC	CATKRDLGEQYF
TRBV6-1	TRBD2	.	TRBJ2-1	TGTGCCAGCAGGGAACGGACTAGCGGGGGGGGCTCCTACAATGAGCAGTTCTTC	CASRERTSGGGSYNEQFF
TRBV5-1	.	many	TRBJ1-1	TGCGCCAGCAGCTTGGCGTCAGTCACTGAAGCTTTCTTT	CASSLASVTEAFF
TRBV28	.	.	TRBJ2-7	TGTGCCAGCAGTTCCCTCCAGGGGCTCCGGCACGAGCAGTACTTC	CASSSLQGLRHEQYF
TRBV12-3/TRBV12-4	TRBD2	.	TRBJ2-1	TGTGCCAGCAGTTTCAGCGGGGGTAAGCAGTTCTTC	CASSFSGGKQFF
TRBV7-9	TRBD1	few	TRBJ2-1	TGTGCCAGCAGCCAGGGACAGGGAGAGTCCTACAATGAGCAGTTCTTC	CASSQGQGESYNEQFF
TRBV9	.	.	TRBJ2-7	TGTGCCAGCAGCCCCCCTTACCACTACGAGCAGTACTTC	CASSPPYHYEQYF
TRBV27	.	.	TRBJ2-2	TGTGCCAGCAGTTTATTGTTGGCCGGGGAGCTGTTTTTT	CASSLLLAGELFF
TRBV7-9	.	many	TRBJ2-1	TGTGCCAGCAGCTTAGCGGGGAGGCCTCAGCAGTTCTTC	CASSLAGRPQQFF
TRBV5-1	TRBD1	.	TRBJ1-1	TGCGCCAGCAGCTTGGCGACAGGGAGCTACACTGAAGCTTTCTTT	CASSLATGSYTEAFF
TRBV12-3/TRBV12-4	.	many	TRBJ2-2	TGTGCCAGCAGTACCGTCACCGGGGAGCTGTTTTTT	CASSTVTGELFF
TRBV6-1	.	many	TRBJ2-1	TGTGCCAGCAGTCCCAGTCCGGCCTACTACAATGAGCAGTTCTTC	CASSPSPAYYNEQFF
TRBV11-2	.	few	TRBJ2-7	TGTGCCAGCAGCTCCGGAAATGAACTCCCCTACGAGCAGTACTTC	CASSSGNELPYEQYF
TRBV10-3	.	.	TRBJ1-5	TGTGCCATCAGATCCGGGACAAGTTCCAATCAGCCCCAGCATTTT	CAIRSGTSSNQPQHF
TRBV7-6	TRBD1	few	TRBJ2-5	TGTGCCAGCAGCTCCCAGAATTACAGGGGCGGGGAGACCCAGTACTTC	CASSSQNYRGGETQYF
TRBV28	.	few	TRBJ2-3	TGTGCCAGCAGTCCACAGGGGACTAGCACAGATACGCAGTATTTT	CASSPQGTSTDTQYF
TRBV11-2	TRBD2	few	TRBJ2-1	TGCGCCAGCAGCCAAGACAGGGGGACTAGCGGATACAATGAGCAGTTCTTC	CASSQDRGTSGYNEQFF
TRBV28	.	many	TRBJ2-3	TGTGCCAGCAGGTTACAGCGATCGGGCACAGATACGCAGTATTTT	CASRLQRSGTDTQYF
TRBV7-9	TRBD2	few	TRBJ2-7	TGTGCCAGCAGCTTACTAGCGGAGGTCGACGAGCAGTACTTC	CASSLLAEVDEQYF
TRBV5-1	TRBD1	many	TRBJ1-2	TGCGCCAGCAGCTTTGTTGACAGGGTCCGTGGCTACACCTTC	CASSFVDRVRGYTF
TRBV2	.	many	TRBJ2-3	TGTGCCAGCAGTGAGGAGGGGGTAGTCCCAGATACGCAGTATTTT	CASSEEGVVPDTQYF
TRBV6-1	TRBD1	few	TRBJ2-7	TGTGCCAGCAGACTCCGGGACAGGGGGAACGAGCAGTACTTC	CASRLRDRGNEQYF
TRBV12-3/TRBV12-4	TRBD1	few	TRBJ2-3	TGTGCCAGCAAGACAGGGGTGAGCACAGATACGCAGTATTTT	CASKTGVSTDTQYF
TRBV5-6	.	many	TRBJ1-4	TGTGCCAGCAGCTTGTTCCCCGTTAATGAAAAACTGTTTTTT	CASSLFPVNEKLFF
TRBV7-6	TRBD2	few	TRBJ2-7	TGTGCCAGCAGCGCCCACCGGGACTATAACTACGAGCAGTACTTC	CASSAHRDYNYEQYF
TRBV5-1	TRBD2	.	TRBJ2-7	TGCGCCAGCAGCCCTCCCCTAGCGGGAGCCTACGAGCAGTACTTC	CASSPPLAGAYEQYF
TRBV11-2	.	few	TRBJ2-2	TGTGCCAGCAGCTTAGTCGTCCCCCTATCGACCGGGGAGCTGTTTTTT	CASSLVVPLSTGELFF
TRBV14	TRBD1	.	TRBJ2-7	TGTGCCAGCAGCCAGACAGGGCTTTCCTACGAGCAGTACTTC	CASSQTGLSYEQYF
TRBV11-2	.	many	TRBJ2-7	TGTGCCAGCAGCTTAGGGTTCGAGCAGTACTTC	CASSLGFEQYF
TRBV9	.	.	TRBJ2-5	TGTGCCAGCAGCGTCACCCTACAGGGAGGAGAGACCCAGTACTTC	CASSVTLQGGETQYF